The 24 T cell receptor beta chains reported below all come from one sample, sequenced in a study of memory CD4+ T cells and cytomegalovirus serostatus. Single viable CD3+CD4+CD8-CD45RO+ cells were sorted as the memory CD4+ T cells. Assay used: immunoSEQ multiplex PCR; TCRdb lists only in-frame clones, some missing. In the table there are approximately 50,000 clones, 70% to 75% of which are singletons. Sequenced sample: memory CD4+ T cells from blood. All receptors derive from an adult in good health and CMV-seropositive.

The gene calls are TRBV6-5 and TRBJ1-2; tentatively, D is TRBD1 (6 bases). V shed 6 bases and J shed 4 bases, with 15 bases lying between them. The CDR3 is 14 amino acids. CDR1 and CDR2 (germline): MNHEY, SVGAGI. The CDR3 protein is CASSETGVSYGYTF. The DNA for the CDR3 is TGTGCCAGCAGCGAGACAGGAGTCTCCTATGGCTACACCTTC.

This clone was observed a handful of times. The chain joins TRBV7-9 to TRBJ1-2; the D is unclear. V was shortened by 5 bases and J by 1 base, with 14 bases between the two germline ends. The CDR3 consists of 15 residues. CDR1 and CDR2 (germline): SEHNR, FQNEAQ (reference sequence). The CDR3 region is CASSPTAAYNYGYTF. Written as DNA, the CDR3 is TGTGCCAGCAGCCCTACAGCTGCCTATAACTATGGCTACACCTTC.

About this clone itself: In the same sample, other DNA sequences code for this CDR3. The rearrangement links TRBV10-3 to TRBJ1-5, with unresolved D. V shed 2 bases and J shed 2 bases, with 1 base lying between them. This CDR3 spans 12 amino acids. Germline values: CDR1 ENHRY, CDR2 SYGVKD. The CDR3 DNA reads TGTGCCATCAGTGAGGGCAATCAGCCCCAGCATTTT. This sequence encodes CAISEGNQPQHF.

The rearrangement uses TRBV6-5 and TRBJ2-7; D might be TRBD2 (5 bases). The germline CDR1 and CDR2 sequences are MNHEY and SVGAGI. V shed 8 bases and J shed 6 bases, with 23 bases lying between them. The CDR3 length is 15 residues. Written as DNA, the CDR3 is TGTGCCAGCTGGGAGCCGCTTACCGAGGCTTTCGAGCAGTACGTC. This gives the protein CASWEPLTEAFEQYV.

The gene calls are TRBV6-1 and TRBJ2-1; no reliable D call. Trimming pared 4 bases from V and 3 bases from J, leaving 10 bases between. Germline V CDR1 and CDR2: MNHNS, SASEGT. There are 14 residues in the CDR3. The CDR3 sequence is CASSAEPFYNEQFF. CDR3 bases: TGTGCCAGCAGTGCGGAACCGTTCTACAATGAGCAGTTCTTC.

This chain links TRBV5-6 with TRBJ2-7, with D perhaps assigned TRBD1 or TRBD2 (6 bases each). Germline CDR1 reads SGHDT; CDR2 reads YYEEEE. The germline V and J ends were trimmed by 3 bases and 3 bases, with 16 bases remaining between them. The length of the CDR3 is 15 residues. The CDR3 is CASSWGAGFNYEQYF. The CDR3 bases are TGTGCCAGCAGCTGGGGGGCGGGGTTCAACTACGAGCAGTACTTC.

The chain combines TRBV5-1 with TRBJ2-1; the match to TRBD2 covers 7 bases. Trimming at V came to 3 bases and at J to 7 bases, leaving 25 bases not matched to a gene. The CDR3 has 20 amino acids. Germline CDR1 and CDR2: SGHRS and YFSETQ. CDR3 sequence (DNA): TGCGCCAGCAGCTCGTACGGAGAGCAAAAACCCAGCGGGACCAGAAATGAGCAGTTCTTC. Its protein product is CASSSYGEQKPSGTRNEQFF.

In this sample, this clone turned up once. CDR3 in amino acids: CASSGHGELFF. For the CDR3, the DNA is TGCGCCAGCAGTGGTCACGGGGAGCTGTTTTTT. The rearrangement uses TRBV10-1 and TRBJ2-2; D is ambiguous. This CDR3 is built from 11 residues. The V end was cut by 4 bases, the J end by 7 bases, with 4 bases between. Germline values: CDR1 WNHNN, CDR2 SYGVQD (reference sequence).

The rearrangement links TRBV6-1 to TRBJ1-1; D ambiguous. Between the trimmed V and J ends, which lost 6 bases and 3 bases, there was a span of 17 bases. This CDR3 is built from 15 residues. Germline CDR1 and CDR2: MNHNS and SASEGT. CDR3 in amino acids: CASSRATRADTEAFF. As DNA, the CDR3 is TGTGCCAGCAGCCGAGCCACACGGGCCGACACTGAAGCTTTCTTT.

As concerns this clone: This same CDR3 is encoded by further DNA sequences in the sample. The CDR3 DNA follows: TGTGCCAGCAGCTTGGAAGGGGGCTGGACTGAAGCTTTCTTT. It specifies CASSLEGGWTEAFF. The chain uses TRBV5-4 and TRBJ1-1, with TRBD1 matching over 7 bases. Trimming at V came to 0 bases and at J to 5 bases, leaving 4 bases not matched to a gene. Germline lookup yields CDR1 SGHNT and CDR2 YYREEE (reference sequence). The CDR3 length is 14 residues.

CDR3 region: CASSSYTNTEAFF. CDR3 DNA sequence: TGTGCCAGCAGCTCATACACCAACACTGAAGCTTTCTTT. The gene calls are TRBV7-2 and TRBJ1-1; D gene uncertain. The V end was cut by 4 bases, the J end by 2 bases, with 8 bases between. The germline CDR1 and CDR2 sequences are SGHTA and FQGNSA. The CDR3 is 13 amino acids.

The chain uses TRBV7-9 and TRBJ2-5; 14 nucleotides line up with TRBD2. Per germline, CDR1 SEHNR and CDR2 FQNEAQ (reference sequence). The CDR3 consists of 16 residues. V dropped 4 bases and J dropped 5; count of bases not matched to a gene: 6. The CDR3 loop reads CASSSGLAGVGETQYF. The CDR3 nucleotides are TGTGCCAGCAGCTCGGGACTAGCGGGAGTGGGGGAGACCCAGTACTTC.

CDR3 bases: TGTGCCATCAGTGTCCACCTAGCGGGAGGCAACAATGAGCAGTTCTTC. This sequence encodes CAISVHLAGGNNEQFF. The chain is built from TRBV10-3 and TRBJ2-1; 11 positions match TRBD2. CDR1 is ENHRY, CDR2 SYGVKD, per germline. The CDR3 totals 16 residues. V trimming: 4 bases; J trimming: 5 bases; junction bases outside the gene matches: 7.

The chain employs TRBV6-6 and TRBJ1-1; 9 bases are a match to TRBD1. This CDR3 has 15 amino acids. The junction had 9 bases not matched to a gene; V was cut back by 4 bases and J by 6 bases. Germline CDR1 reads MNHNY; CDR2 reads SVGAGI (reference sequence). The CDR3 here is CASSSTGGWAPEAFF. CDR3 bases: TGTGCCAGCAGTTCCACAGGGGGCTGGGCCCCTGAAGCTTTCTTT.

This clone was found a few times. The identical CDR3 is also encoded by other nucleotide sequences in the sample. The V call is TRBV30, the J call TRBJ1-6; no firm D call. CDR1 is GTSNPN and CDR2 is SVGIG in the germline V gene (reference sequence). V lost 0 bases to trimming and J lost 9 bases, with 15 bases between them. The CDR3 is made up of 15 amino acids. The CDR3 sequence: CAWSVGGGLRSPLHF. The CDR3 DNA sequence: TGTGCCTGGAGTGTAGGTGGAGGTCTGCGTTCACCCCTCCACTTT.

The chain links TRBV18 to TRBJ2-3; the match to TRBD1 covers 7 bases. Germline V lookup: CDR1 KGHSH, CDR2 LQKENI. The CDR3 is 15 residues long. With 1 base clipped from V and 11 bases from J, the junction kept 12 bases outside the gene matches. The DNA of the CDR3 is TGTGCCAGCTCACCACGGGACAGTTCCTTAGGAGGGCAGTATTTT. It translates to CASSPRDSSLGGQYF.

The chain employs TRBV27 and TRBJ2-2; 7 nucleotides line up with TRBD2. V lost 6 bases and J lost 1; bases outside the gene matches: 2. The CDR3 sequence is 14 residues long. Per the germline V gene, CDR1 is MNHEY and CDR2 is SMNVEV (reference sequence). The CDR3 reads CASRRTRNTGELFF. For the CDR3, the DNA is TGTGCCAGCAGGAGGACTAGGAACACCGGGGAGCTGTTTTTT.

This sequence joins TRBV6-5 and TRBJ2-7; D assignment may be TRBD1 or TRBD2 (5 bases each). Trimming shortened V by 2 bases and J by 6 bases, and 17 bases separated the two germline ends. The CDR3 sequence is 15 residues long. From germline, CDR1 is MNHEY and CDR2 SVGAGI. CDR3 sequence: CASSYGERGASEQYF. CDR3 coding DNA: TGTGCCAGCAGTTACGGGGAGCGTGGGGCCAGCGAGCAGTACTTC.

The V gene is TRBV11-3, the J gene TRBJ2-7; maybe TRBD2 (6 bases). The CDR3 loop spans 15 amino acids. Trimming cost V 5 bases and J 0 bases, with 14 bases left between them. Germline CDR1 is SGHNT and CDR2 is YENEEA. CDR3: CASSRSGSSSYEQYV. CDR3 coding DNA: TGTGCCAGCAGCCGGAGCGGGTCAAGCTCCTACGAGCAGTACGTC.

This clone was detected only a few times. V gene TRBV7-9 combines with J gene TRBJ1-1; 8 bases agree with TRBD1. J lost 8 bases, V lost 4 bases, and 9 bases had no gene match. Per germline, CDR1 SEHNR and CDR2 FQNEAQ (reference sequence). The CDR3 length is 14 residues. The CDR3 nucleotides are TGTGCCAGCAGCTCCCGGGACAGGCCGGAGGAAGCTTTCTTT. Its translation: CASSSRDRPEEAFF.

In its sample, this clone was seen once. V usage is TRBV7-2 and J usage is TRBJ2-7, with D tentatively TRBD1 (6 bases). Trimming cost V 5 bases and J 2 bases, with 16 bases left between them. The CDR3 is 15 amino acids. The germline V gene encodes CDR1 SGHTA and CDR2 FQGNSA. DNA for the CDR3: TGTGCCAGCAGCCCGACGACAGGCCCTCCCTACGAGCAGTACTTC. This sequence encodes CASSPTTGPPYEQYF.

The chain recombines TRBV2 with TRBJ2-7; a possible D gene is TRBD1 (6 bases). Germline CDR1 SNHLY, CDR2 FYNNEI. The CDR3 runs 14 residues. V gave up 6 bases and J gave up 4 bases, with 16 bases separating them. The CDR3 DNA reads as TGTGCCAGCAGCGAATCGACAGGAGCTTACGAGCAGTACTTC. It translates to CASSESTGAYEQYF.

Sample share makes this clone medium-sized. This rearrangement joins TRBV7-2 to TRBJ1-1, with 9 bases lining up with TRBD1. This CDR3 has 14 amino acids. From germline, CDR1 is SGHTA and CDR2 FQGNSA. V shed 4 bases, J shed 4 bases, and the junction held 4 bases outside the gene matches. The CDR3 DNA reads as TGTGCCAGCAGCTCTACAGGGGGCCTCACTGAAGCTTTCTTT. Translated, it gives CASSSTGGLTEAFF.

This clone was observed a single time. The chain employs TRBV5-3 and TRBJ1-2, with D maybe TRBD1 (6 bases). TRBV5-3 counts as an open reading frame of uncertain function. The V end lost 5 bases, the J end lost 5 bases, and 10 bases lay between the germline ends. There are 12 residues in the CDR3. The CDR3 is CARSFRGYGYTF. CDR3 DNA sequence: TGTGCCAGAAGTTTCAGGGGATATGGCTACACCTTC.